The source of this T cell receptor beta chain is a study of cytomegalovirus exposure and HLA in healthy donors. Overall study results and limits: Specific recognition of CMV antigens was confirmed in vitro for a few chains (all CMV-associated). Most observed TCR sequences were rare, whereas some public TCRs were detected in many donors.

Points on this clone: The antigen is undetermined.

Looked up from germline, CDR1 is SGHTA and CDR2 is FQGTGA. V lost 2 bases to trimming and J lost 2 bases, with 10 bases between them. This CDR3 is 14 amino acids long. Sequenced by immunoSEQ multiplex PCR; TCRdb stores in-frame clones only, minus some. The sample carries some 170,000 clones, approximately 86% recorded once. The specimen sequenced was PBMCs. The chain combines TRBV7-3 with TRBJ2-7; D is unclear. This receptor was identified in a man aged 30-40 years in good health and CMV-seropositive. The CDR3, as DNA: TGTGCCAGCAGCTTAGATGGCGGCCCCTACGAGCAGTACTTC. Translated: CASSLDGGPYEQYF.